This paragraph covers one T cell receptor beta chain sequence. These data belong to a study of T cell responses to AZD1222 COVID-19 vaccine. Sequenced by immunoSEQ multiplex PCR; TCRdb stores in-frame clones only, minus some. The sample records under 300,000 clones, approximately 95% being singletons. Sequencing used peripheral blood, obtained on day 0 of AZD1222 vaccination. The receptor was isolated from an adult in good health.

The DNA for the CDR3 is TGCGCCAGCAGCTTCCCAGGGGGAAACACCGGGGAGCTGTTTTTT. Its protein is CASSFPGGNTGELFF. The chain couples TRBV5-1 to TRBJ2-2, with 7 bases identical to TRBD1. Germline values: CDR1 SGHRS, CDR2 YFSETQ. V shed 2 bases, J shed 2 bases, and the junction held 3 bases outside the gene matches. CDR3 size: 15 residues.